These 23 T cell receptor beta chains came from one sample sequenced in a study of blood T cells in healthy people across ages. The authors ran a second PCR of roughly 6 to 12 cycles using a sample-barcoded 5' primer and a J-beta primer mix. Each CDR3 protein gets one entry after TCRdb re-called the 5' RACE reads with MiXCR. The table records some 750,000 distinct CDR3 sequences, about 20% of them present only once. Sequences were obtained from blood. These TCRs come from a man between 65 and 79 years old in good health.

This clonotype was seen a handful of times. CDR3 nucleotide sequence: TGTGCCAGCAGTATGGCTAGCGGGGGGGGCTACAATGAGCAGTTCTTC. It yields the protein CASSMASGGGYNEQFF. The rearrangement joins TRBV12-3 or TRBV12-4 to TRBJ2-1, with 12 bases identical to TRBD2. Trimming removed 5 bases from V and 3 bases from J; junction bases left unmatched: 5. This CDR3 is 16 amino acids long.

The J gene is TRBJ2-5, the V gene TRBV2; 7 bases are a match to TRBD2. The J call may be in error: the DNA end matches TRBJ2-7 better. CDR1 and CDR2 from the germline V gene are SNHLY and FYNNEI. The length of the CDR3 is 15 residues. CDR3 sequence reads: CASSDWASGAYEQYF. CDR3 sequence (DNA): TGTGCCAGCAGTGATTGGGCTAGCGGCGCTTACGAGCAGTACTTC.

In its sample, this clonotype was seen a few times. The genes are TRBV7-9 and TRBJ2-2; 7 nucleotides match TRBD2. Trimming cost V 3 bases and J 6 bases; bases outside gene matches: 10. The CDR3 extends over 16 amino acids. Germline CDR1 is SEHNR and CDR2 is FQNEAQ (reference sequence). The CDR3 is CASSFWRGSLPGELFF. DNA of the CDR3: TGTGCCAGCAGCTTTTGGCGGGGGTCCCTCCCCGGGGAGCTGTTTTTT.

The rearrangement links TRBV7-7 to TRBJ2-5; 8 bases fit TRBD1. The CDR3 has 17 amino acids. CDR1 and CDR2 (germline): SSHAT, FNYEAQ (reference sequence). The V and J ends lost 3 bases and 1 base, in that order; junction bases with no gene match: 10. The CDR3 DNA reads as TGTGCCAGCAGCTTTGCCCACCCTGGACAGGGCCAAGAGACCCAGTACTTC. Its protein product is CASSFAHPGQGQETQYF. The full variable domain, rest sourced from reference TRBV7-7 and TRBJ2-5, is GAGVSQSPRYKVTKRGQDVTLRCDPISSHATLYWYQQALGQGPEFLTYFNYEAQPDKSGLPSDRFSAERPEGSISTLTIQRTEQRDSAMYRCASSFAHPGQGQETQYFGPGTRLLVL.

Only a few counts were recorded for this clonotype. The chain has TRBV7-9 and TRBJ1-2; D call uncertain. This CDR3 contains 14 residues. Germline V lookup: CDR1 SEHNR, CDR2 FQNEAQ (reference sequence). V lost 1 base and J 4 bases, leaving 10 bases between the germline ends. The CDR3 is CASSLGGLSYGYTF. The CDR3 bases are TGTGCCAGCAGCTTAGGCGGGTTGAGCTATGGCTACACCTTC.

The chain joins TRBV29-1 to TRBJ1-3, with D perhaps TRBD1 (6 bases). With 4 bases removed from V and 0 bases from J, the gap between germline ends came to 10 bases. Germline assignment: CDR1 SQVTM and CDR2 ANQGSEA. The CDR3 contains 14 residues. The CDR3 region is CSVGARGSGNTIYF. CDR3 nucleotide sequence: TGCAGCGTTGGGGCCAGGGGCTCTGGAAACACCATATATTTT.

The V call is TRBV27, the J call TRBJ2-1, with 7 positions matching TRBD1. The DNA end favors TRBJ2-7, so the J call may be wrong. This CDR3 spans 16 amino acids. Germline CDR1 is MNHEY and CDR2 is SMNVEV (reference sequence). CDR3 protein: CASSLKGAAFGYEQYF. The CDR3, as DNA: TGTGCCAGCAGTTTAAAGGGGGCTGCGTTCGGGTACGAGCAGTACTTC.

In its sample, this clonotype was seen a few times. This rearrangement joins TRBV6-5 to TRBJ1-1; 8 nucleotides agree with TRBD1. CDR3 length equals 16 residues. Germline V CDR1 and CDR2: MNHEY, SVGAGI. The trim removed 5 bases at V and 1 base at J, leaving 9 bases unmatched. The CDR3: CASSRRTGTTNTEAFF. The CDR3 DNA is TGTGCCAGCAGTCGAAGGACAGGGACCACGAACACTGAAGCTTTCTTT.

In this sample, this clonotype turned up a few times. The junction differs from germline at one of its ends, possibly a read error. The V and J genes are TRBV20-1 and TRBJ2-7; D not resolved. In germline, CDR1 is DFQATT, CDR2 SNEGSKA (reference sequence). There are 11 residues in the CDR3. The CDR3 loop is CSARVPYEQYF. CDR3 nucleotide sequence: TGCAGCGCTAGAGTCCCCTACGAGCAGTACTTC.

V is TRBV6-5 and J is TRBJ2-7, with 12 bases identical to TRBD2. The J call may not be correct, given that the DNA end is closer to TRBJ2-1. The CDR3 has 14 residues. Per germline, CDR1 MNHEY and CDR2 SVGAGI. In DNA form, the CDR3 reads TGTGCCAGCCAGGGACTAGCGGGCTCCAATGAGCAGTTCTTC. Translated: CASQGLAGSNEQFF.

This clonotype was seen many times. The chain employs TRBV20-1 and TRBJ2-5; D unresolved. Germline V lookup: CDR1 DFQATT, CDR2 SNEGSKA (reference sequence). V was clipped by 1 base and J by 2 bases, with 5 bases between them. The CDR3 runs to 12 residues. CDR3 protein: CSARAIQETQYF. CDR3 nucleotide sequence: TGCAGTGCTAGAGCTATACAAGAGACCCAGTACTTC.

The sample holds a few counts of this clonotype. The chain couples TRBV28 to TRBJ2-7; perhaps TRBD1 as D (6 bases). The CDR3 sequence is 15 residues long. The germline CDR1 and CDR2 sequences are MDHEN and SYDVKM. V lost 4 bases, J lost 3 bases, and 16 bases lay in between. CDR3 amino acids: CASSSPPGQLYEQYF. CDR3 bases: TGTGCCAGCAGTTCCCCACCTGGACAGCTCTACGAGCAGTACTTC.

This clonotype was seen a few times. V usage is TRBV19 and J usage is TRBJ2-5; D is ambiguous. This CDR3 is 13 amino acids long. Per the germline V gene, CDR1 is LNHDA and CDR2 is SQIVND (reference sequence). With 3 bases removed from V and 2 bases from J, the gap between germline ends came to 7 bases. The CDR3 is CASSIQEQETQYF. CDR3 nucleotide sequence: TGTGCCAGTAGTATCCAGGAACAAGAGACCCAGTACTTC. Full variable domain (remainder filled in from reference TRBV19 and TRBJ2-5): DGGITQSPKYLFRKEGQNVTLSCEQNLNHDAMYWYRQDPGQGLRLIYYSQIVNDFQKGDIAEGYSVSREKKESFPLTVTSAQKNPTAFYLCASSIQEQETQYFGPGTRLLVL.

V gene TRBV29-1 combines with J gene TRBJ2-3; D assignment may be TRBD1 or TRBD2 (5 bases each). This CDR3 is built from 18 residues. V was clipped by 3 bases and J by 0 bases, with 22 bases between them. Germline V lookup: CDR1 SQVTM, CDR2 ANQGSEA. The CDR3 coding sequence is TGCAGCGTTGAGCTCGGGCGGAGTTGGGGGACGAGCACAGATACGCAGTATTTT. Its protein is CSVELGRSWGTSTDTQYF.

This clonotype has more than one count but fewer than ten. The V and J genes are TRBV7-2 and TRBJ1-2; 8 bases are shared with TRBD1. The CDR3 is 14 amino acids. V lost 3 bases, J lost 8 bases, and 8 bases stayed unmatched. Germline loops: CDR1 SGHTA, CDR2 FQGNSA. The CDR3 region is CASSLVGQAPGYTF. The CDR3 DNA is TGTGCCAGCAGCTTGGTGGGACAGGCTCCCGGCTACACCTTC.

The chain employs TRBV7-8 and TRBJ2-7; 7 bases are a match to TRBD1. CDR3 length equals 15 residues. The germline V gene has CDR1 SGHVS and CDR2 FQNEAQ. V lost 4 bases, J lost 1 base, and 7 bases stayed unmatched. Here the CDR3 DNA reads TGTGCCAGCAGCTCGTGGACAGGAGATTCCTACGAGCAGTACGTC. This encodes CASSSWTGDSYEQYV.

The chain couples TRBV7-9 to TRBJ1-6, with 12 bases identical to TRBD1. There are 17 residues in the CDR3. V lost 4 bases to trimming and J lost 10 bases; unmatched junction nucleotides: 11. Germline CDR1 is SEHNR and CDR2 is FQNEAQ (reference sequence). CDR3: CASSSRRDRGLESPLHF. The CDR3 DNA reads TGTGCCAGCAGCTCAAGAAGGGACAGGGGGCTTGAGTCACCCCTCCACTTT.

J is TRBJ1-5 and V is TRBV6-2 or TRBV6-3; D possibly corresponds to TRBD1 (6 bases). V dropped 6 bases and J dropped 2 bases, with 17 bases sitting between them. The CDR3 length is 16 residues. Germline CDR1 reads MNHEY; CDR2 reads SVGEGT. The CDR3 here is CASRRNRVIGNQPQHF. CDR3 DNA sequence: TGTGCCAGCAGGCGGAACAGGGTAATCGGCAATCAGCCCCAGCATTTT.

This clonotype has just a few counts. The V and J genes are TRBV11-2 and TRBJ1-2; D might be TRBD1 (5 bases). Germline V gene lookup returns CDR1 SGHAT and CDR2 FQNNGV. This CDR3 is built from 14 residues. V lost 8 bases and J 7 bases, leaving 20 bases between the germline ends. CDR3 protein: CASVPGPPWGGYTF. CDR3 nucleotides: TGTGCCAGCGTTCCGGGACCGCCTTGGGGTGGCTACACCTTC.

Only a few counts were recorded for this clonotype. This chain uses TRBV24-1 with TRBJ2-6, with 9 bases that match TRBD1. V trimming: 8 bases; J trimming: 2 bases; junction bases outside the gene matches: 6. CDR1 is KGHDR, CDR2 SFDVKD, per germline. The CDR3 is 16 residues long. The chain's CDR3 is CATNPGTGTGANVLTF. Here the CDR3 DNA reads TGTGCCACCAACCCCGGGACAGGGACTGGGGCCAACGTCCTGACTTTC.

In nucleotides, the CDR3 is TGTGCCAGCAGTTACAGGCCGCCATCGGACGAACACATTCAGTACTTC. Protein product: CASSYRPPSDEHIQYF. The J gene is TRBJ2-4, the V gene TRBV6-2 or TRBV6-3; the D is unclear. The CDR3 totals 16 residues. The germline V gene encodes CDR1 MNHEY and CDR2 SVGEGT. V lost 2 bases, J lost 8 bases, and 19 bases lay in between.

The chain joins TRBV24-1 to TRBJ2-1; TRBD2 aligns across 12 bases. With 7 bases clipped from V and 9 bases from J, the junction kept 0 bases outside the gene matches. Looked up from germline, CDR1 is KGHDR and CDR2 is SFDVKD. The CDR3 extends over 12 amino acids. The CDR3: CATRTSGSEQFF. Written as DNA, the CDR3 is TGTGCCACCAGGACTAGCGGGAGTGAGCAGTTCTTC.

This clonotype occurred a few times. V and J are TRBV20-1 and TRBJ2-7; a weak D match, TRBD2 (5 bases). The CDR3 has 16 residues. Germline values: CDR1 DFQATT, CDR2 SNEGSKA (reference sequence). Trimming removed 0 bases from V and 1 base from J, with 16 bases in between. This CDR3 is CSARDLRGWESYEQYF. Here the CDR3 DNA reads TGCAGTGCTAGAGATTTGAGAGGGTGGGAGTCCTACGAGCAGTACTTC.